Below are 4 T cell receptor beta chains sequenced from a single sample in a study of radiotherapy plus CTLA-4 blockade in lung cancer (dated by TCRdb to the late 2010s). Library prep was done by the immunoSEQ multiplex PCR assay. TCRdb retrieved this table from immuneACCESS and kept in-frame rearrangements only. Not all clones are present; in checked studies, unresolved V genes account for under half, and no reason is known for the remainder. For this sample there are over 80,000 clones; around 87% appear just once. The ten biggest clones cover around 15% of the sample. Material: peripheral blood, obtained from a patient treated with radiotherapy plus ipilimumab. These receptors were taken from a human donor with non-small cell lung cancer that progressed on radiotherapy plus ipilimumab.

This CDR3 reads CASSREASGAYNEQFF. CDR3 nucleotide sequence: TGTGCCAGCAGCCGCGAGGCTAGCGGGGCCTACAATGAGCAGTTCTTC. The chain carries TRBV5-6 and TRBJ2-1; 9 nucleotides match TRBD2. Germline V gives CDR1 SGHDT, CDR2 YYEEEE. With V trimmed by 4 bases and J by 2 bases, 7 bases remained unmatched. CDR3 size: 16 residues.

The chain employs TRBV18 and TRBJ2-3; D unclear. V was trimmed by 6 bases and J by 4 bases, leaving 11 bases between them. Germline V gives CDR1 KGHSH, CDR2 LQKENI. This CDR3 spans 13 amino acids. The CDR3 coding sequence is TGTGCCAGCTCCCCTAGAGGTTCAGATACGCAGTATTTT. This gives the protein CASSPRGSDTQYF. Based on the CDR3 plus reference TRBV18 and TRBJ2-3, the full variable domain is NAGVMQNPRHLVRRRGQEARLRCSPMKGHSHVYWYRQLPEEGLKFMVYLQKENIIDESGMPKERFSAEFPKEGPSILRIQQVVRGDSAAYFCASSPRGSDTQYFGPGTRLTVL.

Only a few counts were recorded for this clone. The CDR3 DNA reads as TGTGCCAGCAGACCCCCTCGGGGGAGCAATCAGCCCCAGCATTTT. This translates into CASRPPRGSNQPQHF. The gene calls are TRBV6-6 and TRBJ1-5, with D tentatively TRBD1 (5 bases). Per the germline V gene, CDR1 is MNHNY and CDR2 is SVGAGI (reference sequence). The CDR3 extends over 15 amino acids. The ends were cut back, 6 bases at V and 1 base at J, with 13 bases in the middle.

J is TRBJ2-7 and V is TRBV11-2, with 11 bases that match TRBD1. V lost 5 bases to trimming and J lost 3 bases; unmatched junction nucleotides: 12. The CDR3 length is 17 residues. Per germline, CDR1 SGHAT and CDR2 FQNNGV. The CDR3 loop is CASSPLLGQGDVYEQYF. In nucleotides, the CDR3 is TGTGCCAGCAGCCCCCTTTTGGGACAGGGGGATGTCTACGAGCAGTACTTC.